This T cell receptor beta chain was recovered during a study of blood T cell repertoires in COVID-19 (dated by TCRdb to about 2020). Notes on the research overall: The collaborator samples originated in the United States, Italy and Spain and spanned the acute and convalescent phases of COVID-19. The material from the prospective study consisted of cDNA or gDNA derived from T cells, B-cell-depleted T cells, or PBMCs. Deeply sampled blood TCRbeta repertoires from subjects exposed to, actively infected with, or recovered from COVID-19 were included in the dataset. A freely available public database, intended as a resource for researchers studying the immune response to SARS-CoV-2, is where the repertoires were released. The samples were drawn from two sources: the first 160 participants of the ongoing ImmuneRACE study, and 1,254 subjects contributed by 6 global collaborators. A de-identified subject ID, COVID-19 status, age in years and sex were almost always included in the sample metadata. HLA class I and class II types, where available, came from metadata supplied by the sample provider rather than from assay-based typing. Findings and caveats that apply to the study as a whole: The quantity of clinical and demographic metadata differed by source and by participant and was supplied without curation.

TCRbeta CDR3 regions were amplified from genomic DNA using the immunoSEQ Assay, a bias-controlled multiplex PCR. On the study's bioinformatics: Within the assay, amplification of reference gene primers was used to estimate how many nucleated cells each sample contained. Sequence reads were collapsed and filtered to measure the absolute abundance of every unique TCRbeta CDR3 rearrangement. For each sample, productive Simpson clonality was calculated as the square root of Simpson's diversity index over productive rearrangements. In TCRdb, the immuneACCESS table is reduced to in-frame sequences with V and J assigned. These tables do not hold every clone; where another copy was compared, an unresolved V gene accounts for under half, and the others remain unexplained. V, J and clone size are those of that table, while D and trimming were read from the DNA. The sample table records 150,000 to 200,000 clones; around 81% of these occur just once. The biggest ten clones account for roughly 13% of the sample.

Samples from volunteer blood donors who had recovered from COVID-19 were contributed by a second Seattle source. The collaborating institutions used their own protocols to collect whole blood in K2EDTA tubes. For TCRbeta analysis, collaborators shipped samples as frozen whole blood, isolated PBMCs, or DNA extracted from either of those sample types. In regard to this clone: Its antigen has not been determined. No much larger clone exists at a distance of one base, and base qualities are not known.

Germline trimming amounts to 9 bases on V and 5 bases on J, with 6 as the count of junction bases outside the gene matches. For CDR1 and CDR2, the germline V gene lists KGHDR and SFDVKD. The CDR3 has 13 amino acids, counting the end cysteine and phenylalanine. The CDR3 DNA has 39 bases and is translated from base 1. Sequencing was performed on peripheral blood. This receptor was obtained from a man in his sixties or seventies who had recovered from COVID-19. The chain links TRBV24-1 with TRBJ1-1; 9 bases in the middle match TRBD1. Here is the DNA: TGTGCCACCTCTCCGACAGGGGGAACTGAAGCTTTCTTT. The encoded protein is CATSPTGGTEAFF.